These T cell receptor beta chains were read from a single sample in a study of blood T cell repertoires in COVID-19. Only in-frame clones appear in the TCRdb table, and some are missing; sequencing was by immunoSEQ multiplex PCR. The sample has 230,000 or so clones; around 81% are singletons. Sequenced material: peripheral blood. Receptors were obtained from a middle-aged man with active or convalescent COVID-19. Each CDR3 is given with its conserved first and last residue. A D gene is named only where the DNA matches it firmly. The listing skips clone size in some rows; elsewhere it reads once, few, many or a size class.

clone size,D gene,J gene,V gene,CDR3 DNA,CDR3 protein
.,.,TRBJ1-2,TRBV6-5,TGTGCCAGCAGTAGACGACCGGGGGAGGGCTATGGCTACACCTTC,CASSRRPGEGYGYTF
few,TRBD1,TRBJ1-5,TRBV5-6,TGTGCCAGCAGCTTGGCCGGGACAGGGATTCAGCCCCAGCATTTT,CASSLAGTGIQPQHF
.,TRBD1,TRBJ2-3,TRBV29-1,TGCAGCGTTGAAGGGCAGGGGGTAACAGATACGCAGTATTTT,CSVEGQGVTDTQYF
.,TRBD1,TRBJ2-5,TRBV27,TGTGCCAGCAGTTTATGGACAGGTTCACAAGAGACCCAGTACTTC,CASSLWTGSQETQYF
.,.,TRBJ1-5,TRBV3-1/TRBV3-2,TGTGCCAGCAGTCGGACAGACAATCAGCCCCAGCATTTT,CASSRTDNQPQHF
.,TRBD1,TRBJ1-2,TRBV5-4,TGTGCCAGCAGCCCAACGACAGGGAATGGCTACACCTTC,CASSPTTGNGYTF
.,TRBD1,TRBJ1-1,TRBV19,TGTGCCAGTAGCCTCGGGACAGGGGTCTGGGACACTGAAGCTTTCTTT,CASSLGTGVWDTEAFF
few,.,TRBJ1-1,TRBV18,TGTGCCAGCTCACCCCTGGGAGGGGAGAGCACTGAAGCTTTCTTT,CASSPLGGESTEAFF
few,.,TRBJ2-1,TRBV19,TGTGCCAGCGGCAGCAGGTCGTCCTACAATGAGCAGTTCTTC,CASGSRSSYNEQFF
.,.,TRBJ1-2,TRBV10-3,TGTGCCATCAGTGAGGCTCAGACTGAGAACTATGGCTACACCTTC,CAISEAQTENYGYTF
.,TRBD1,TRBJ1-2,TRBV3-1/TRBV3-2,TGTGCCAGCAGCCGGATCGCCGGGACAGGGGGCGAAGGAAAGAATGGCTACACCTTC,CASSRIAGTGGEGKNGYTF
.,TRBD2,TRBJ2-1,TRBV7-2,TGTGCCACCCGACTAGCGGGGTCCGTTGGCGTCAATGAGCAGTTCTTC,CATRLAGSVGVNEQFF
.,TRBD2,TRBJ2-1,TRBV19,TGTGCCAGTAGCCTACTAGCGGGGCAACTCGATGAGCAGTTCTTC,CASSLLAGQLDEQFF
.,.,TRBJ1-4,TRBV5-1,TGCGCCAGCAGCCCCCGACAGGATGGGGAAAAACTGTTTTTT,CASSPRQDGEKLFF
once,TRBD1,TRBJ2-7,TRBV7-9,TGTGCCAGCAGCCCCGGGACAGGGTCCTACGAGCAGTACTTC,CASSPGTGSYEQYF
once,TRBD1,TRBJ1-2,TRBV5-6,TGTGCCAGCAGCTCGATACAGGGGGAAAGCAACTATGGCTACACCTTC,CASSSIQGESNYGYTF
.,.,TRBJ1-6,TRBV9,TGTGCCAGCAGCGTAGAACCTATATGGGGCGCCGGGGGTTCACCCCTCCACTTT,CASSVEPIWGAGGSPLHF
.,TRBD1,TRBJ1-1,TRBV5-1,TGCGCCAGCAGCCCTCCAGGGGGGCAAGCTCTCGGTGAAGCTTTCTTT,CASSPPGGQALGEAFF
few,.,TRBJ1-5,TRBV4-2,TGTGCCAGCAGCCAAGAGGAGAAGTATAGCAATCAGCCCCAGCATTTT,CASSQEEKYSNQPQHF
once,TRBD1,TRBJ2-1,TRBV7-6,TGTGCCAGCAGCTTAGTACAGGGGTGGAATGAGCAGTTCTTC,CASSLVQGWNEQFF
few,TRBD1,TRBJ2-3,TRBV11-2,TGTGCCAGCAGCCGACAGGGCGCTTCGGGTACGCAGTATTTT,CASSRQGASGTQYF
.,TRBD1,TRBJ2-7,TRBV7-2,TGTGCCAGCAGCTTAGGGGACAGGGAAGGCTACGAGCAGTACTTC,CASSLGDREGYEQYF
.,.,TRBJ1-2,TRBV6-5,TGTGCCAGCAGTCAGACAGACATCTATGGCTACACCTTC,CASSQTDIYGYTF
.,TRBD1,TRBJ1-6,TRBV5-5,TGTGCCAGCAGCTGGGACAGGGTTTCACCCCTCCACTTT,CASSWDRVSPLHF
.,.,TRBJ2-3,TRBV4-2,TGTGCCAGCAGCCAAGAATCCCGGAGCACAGATACGCAGTATTTT,CASSQESRSTDTQYF
.,.,TRBJ2-3,TRBV6-5,TGTGCCAGCAGTTACTCTGGTACTAGCACAGATACGCAGTATTTT,CASSYSGTSTDTQYF
.,TRBD1,TRBJ2-1,TRBV5-1,TGCGCCAGCAGCTTACGACAGGGGGAATACAATGAGCAGTTCTTC,CASSLRQGEYNEQFF
.,TRBD2,TRBJ2-3,TRBV7-2,TGTGCCAGCAGCCCCGCCCTGATAGCGGGGGGAAGCACAGATACGCAGTATTTT,CASSPALIAGGSTDTQYF
.,TRBD1,TRBJ2-2,TRBV5-6,TGTGCCAGCAGCCCCGTGCCGGGATTGGGACAGGGGACCACCGGGGAGCTGTTTTTT,CASSPVPGLGQGTTGELFF
once,TRBD1,TRBJ1-1,TRBV27,TGTGCCAGCAGTTTATCGACGGGACAGGCGAACACTGAAGCTTTCTTT,CASSLSTGQANTEAFF
.,.,TRBJ2-3,TRBV6-2/TRBV6-3,TGTGCCAGCAGTTACTCTCTTTCTAGCACAGATACGCAGTATTTT,CASSYSLSSTDTQYF
few,.,TRBJ1-1,TRBV12-5,TGTGCTAGTGGTTTGGCCACCTTGGGCAGAAGATCAAATACTGAAGCTTTCTTT,CASGLATLGRRSNTEAFF
.,.,TRBJ2-3,TRBV6-1,TGTGCCAGCAGTGAAGTCGGAGTCACAGATACGCAGTATTTT,CASSEVGVTDTQYF
once,TRBD1,TRBJ1-2,TRBV27,TGTGCCAGGAACTGTCCCAGGGGGCGCGAGATCTATGGCTACACCTTC,CARNCPRGREIYGYTF
.,.,TRBJ2-1,TRBV9,TGTGCCAGCAGTCGCGCCTACAATGAGCAGTTCTTC,CASSRAYNEQFF
.,TRBD2,TRBJ2-7,TRBV3-1/TRBV3-2,TGTGCCAGCACGGGGGGAGGCTACGAGCAGTACTTC,CASTGGGYEQYF
once,.,TRBJ1-1,TRBV9,TGTGCCAGCAGCGTATTGAGGAACACTGAAGCTTTCTTT,CASSVLRNTEAFF
.,TRBD2,TRBJ2-1,TRBV20-1,TGCAGTGCTAGTCTGTGGACCACGAGCGGGGGCAACCCTTACAATGAGCAGTTCTTC,CSASLWTTSGGNPYNEQFF
.,.,TRBJ1-5,TRBV6-6,TGTGCCAGCAGTTATAGGGCGGAGGAGCCCCAGCATTTT,CASSYRAEEPQHF
.,TRBD1,TRBJ1-2,TRBV5-4,TGTGCCAGCAGCTTGGGGACAGGGGAGTCTCGTGCGATTGGCTACACCTTC,CASSLGTGESRAIGYTF
few,TRBD2,TRBJ2-7,TRBV7-2,TGTGCCAGCAGCTTTAGCGGGGGGGGCCACGAGCAGTACTTC,CASSFSGGGHEQYF
.,TRBD2,TRBJ2-1,TRBV11-3,TGTGCCAGCAGCTTAGGGGTTAGCGGGAGATACAATGAGCAGTTCTTC,CASSLGVSGRYNEQFF
.,.,TRBJ1-1,TRBV28,TGTGCCAGCAGTTTTGCCAGGGGAGCTTTCTTT,CASSFARGAFF
.,.,TRBJ1-5,TRBV6-5,TGTGCCAGCAGCCGTTCCACGGGAGGCAATCAGCCCCAGCATTTT,CASSRSTGGNQPQHF
.,.,TRBJ1-6,TRBV5-6,TGTGCCAGCAGCTTGTTCCAGTATAATTCACCCCTCCACTTT,CASSLFQYNSPLHF
.,TRBD1,TRBJ2-7,TRBV5-1,TGCGCCAGCAGCATCGTTCCGGGACAGGGGGTTTACGAGCAGTACTTC,CASSIVPGQGVYEQYF
.,TRBD1,TRBJ1-2,TRBV4-2,TGTGCCAGCAGCCAAGAACAGGGGGCGGGTGGGGGCTACACCTTC,CASSQEQGAGGGYTF
.,TRBD2,TRBJ2-1,TRBV6-6,TGTGCCAGCAGTTTCCCTAGCGGGGGGAACAGCAATGAGCAGTTCTTC,CASSFPSGGNSNEQFF
.,TRBD1,TRBJ2-2,TRBV18,TGTGCCAGCTCACCAGGGGTCCAGGGGGCCACCGGGGAGCTGTTTTTT,CASSPGVQGATGELFF
.,TRBD1,TRBJ2-7,TRBV5-1,TGCGCCAGCAGCTTGGATACAGGGGGCTACGAGCAGTACTTC,CASSLDTGGYEQYF
.,TRBD1,TRBJ1-6,TRBV28,TGTGCCAGCAGTAGGGACAGGGGAAATTCACCCCTCCACTTT,CASSRDRGNSPLHF
.,.,TRBJ1-5,TRBV15,TGTGCCACCAGCAGAAGACAGGGCAATCAGCCCCAGCATTTT,CATSRRQGNQPQHF
many,TRBD1,TRBJ1-3,TRBV7-9,TGTGCCAGCAGCCGCGGGACAGACTCTGGAAACACCATATATTTT,CASSRGTDSGNTIYF
.,TRBD2,TRBJ2-5,TRBV7-2,TGTGCCAGCAGCCCGAGGACTAGCGGGGGTGAGACCCAGTACTTC,CASSPRTSGGETQYF
.,.,TRBJ1-3,TRBV27,TGTGCCAGCAGTTTAAGAGGGACATCCTCTGGAAACACCATATATTTT,CASSLRGTSSGNTIYF
.,.,TRBJ1-1,TRBV30,TGTGCCTGGAGCTCAGACATGAACACTGAAGCTTTCTTT,CAWSSDMNTEAFF
.,.,TRBJ1-2,TRBV5-1,TGCGCCAGCAGCTTGGGGCCACCTCCTAACTATGGCTACACCTTC,CASSLGPPPNYGYTF
.,.,TRBJ2-7,TRBV7-2,TGTGCCAGCAGGGAGGGTAGGCTTGGCTACGAGCAGTACTTC,CASREGRLGYEQYF
.,TRBD1,TRBJ1-2,TRBV11-2,TGTGCCAGCAGTTCAAATCCGGGACAGGTCTATGGCTACACCTTC,CASSSNPGQVYGYTF